A single sample is the source of the 4 T cell receptor beta chains below, sequenced in a study of T cell responses to AZD1222 COVID-19 vaccine. Profiling relied on immunoSEQ multiplex PCR, and the TCRdb table lists in-frame clones only, not all of them. Of 54,000 or so clones detected, roughly nine tenths appear once; the ten largest clones hold around 2%. This specimen was peripheral blood, taken on day 0 of AZD1222 vaccination. These receptors were obtained from an adult in good health.

The chain carries TRBV20-1 and TRBJ1-1; D gene uncertain. V dropped 3 bases and J dropped 5 bases, with 4 bases sitting between them. CDR1 and CDR2 from the germline V gene are DFQATT and SNEGSKA (reference sequence). This CDR3 has 10 residues. The CDR3 protein is CSARYTEAFF. CDR3 in DNA: TGCAGTGCTAGGTATACTGAAGCTTTCTTT.

This chain uses TRBV11-2 with TRBJ1-2, with D possibly being TRBD1 (5 bases). The CDR3 is made up of 14 amino acids. Trimming pared 5 bases from V and 2 bases from J, leaving 12 bases between. Germline CDR1 SGHAT, CDR2 FQNNGV. The CDR3 region is CASSPGTENYGYTF. The DNA for the CDR3 is TGTGCCAGCAGCCCCGGGACCGAGAACTATGGCTACACCTTC.

V usage is TRBV15 and J usage is TRBJ2-3; no reliable D call. CDR3 length: 17 residues. Trimming removed 5 bases at V and 3 bases at J, with 21 bases between. Germline-derived CDR1 and CDR2 are LNHNV and YYDKDF (reference sequence). Here the CDR3 reads CATSRYLVGAKTDTQYF. The CDR3 DNA sequence: TGTGCCACCAGCCGATACTTAGTCGGCGCCAAGACAGATACGCAGTATTTT.

The chain joins TRBV18 to TRBJ2-2, with a weak D call TRBD2 (6 bases). V was cut by 6 bases and J by 5 bases, with 16 bases left in between. CDR1 and CDR2 from the germline V gene are KGHSH and LQKENI. The CDR3 length is 15 residues. DNA for the CDR3: TGTGCCAGCTCCACCTACCTCGCGGGGACCGGGGAGCTGTTTTTT. This sequence encodes CASSTYLAGTGELFF.